A selection of T cell receptor beta chains follows, all from one sample in a study of cytomegalovirus exposure and HLA in healthy donors. Sequenced by immunoSEQ multiplex PCR; TCRdb stores in-frame clones only, minus some. The table includes 150,000 to 180,000 clones, about 80% detected once. The sample comprised PBMCs. The receptors stem from a man in his thirties or forties in good health and CMV-seropositive. Both conserved end residues are part of each CDR3. A D gene is named only where the DNA matches it firmly. Rows may omit the clone size; those that give it use once, few, many or a size class.

V,D,J,size,CDR3,DNA
TRBV9,TRBD2,TRBJ2-2,-,CASSVGGSGTGELFF,TGTGCCAGCAGCGTAGGCGGGAGCGGGACCGGGGAGCTGTTTTTT
TRBV21-1,-,TRBJ1-1,-,CASSNGRHGGELGTEAFF,TGTGCCAGCAGCAACGGGCGACACGGGGGAGAATTGGGCACTGAAGCTTTCTTT
TRBV4-2,-,TRBJ2-7,-,CASSRVRTDLYEQYF,TGTGCCAGCAGCCGGGTTAGGACAGACTTGTACGAGCAGTACTTC
TRBV5-1,TRBD1,TRBJ2-7,-,CASSPSGQSSYEQYF,TGCGCCAGCAGCCCCTCGGGACAGAGCTCCTACGAGCAGTACTTC
TRBV5-1,TRBD1,TRBJ1-2,-,CASSLDRGYGYTF,TGCGCCAGCAGCTTGGACAGGGGATATGGCTACACCTTC
TRBV5-3,-,TRBJ2-1,-,CARSLKRGSSYNEQFF,TGTGCCAGAAGCCTGAAACGGGGTTCCTCCTACAATGAGCAGTTCTTC
TRBV10-3,-,TRBJ2-5,-,CAIREGSVQETQYF,TGTGCCATCAGGGAGGGTAGCGTACAAGAGACCCAGTACTTC
TRBV7-9,TRBD2,TRBJ2-7,-,CASSPLAGGVYEQYF,TGTGCCAGCAGCCCACTAGCGGGAGGGGTCTACGAGCAGTACTTC
TRBV5-6,TRBD1,TRBJ2-7,-,CASSQDRGIYEQYF,TGTGCCAGCAGCCAGGACAGGGGTATCTACGAGCAGTACTTC
TRBV11-2,TRBD1,TRBJ2-7,-,CASSPGGQGAYEQYF,TGTGCCAGCAGCCCAGGGGGACAGGGAGCGTACGAGCAGTACTTC
TRBV29-1,-,TRBJ2-2,-,CSVVGMNTGELFF,TGCAGCGTTGTGGGCATGAACACCGGGGAGCTGTTTTTT
TRBV5-1,TRBD1,TRBJ1-2,-,CASSLFPGTGDGYTF,TGCGCCAGCAGCTTGTTCCCGGGGACAGGGGATGGCTACACCTTC
TRBV5-1,TRBD2,TRBJ2-1,-,CASSPTSASYNEQFF,TGCGCCAGCAGCCCAACTAGCGCCTCCTACAATGAGCAGTTCTTC
TRBV14,-,TRBJ2-7,-,CASSQDQGFYEQYF,TGTGCCAGCAGCCAAGACCAGGGTTTCTACGAGCAGTACTTC
TRBV27,TRBD2,TRBJ2-3,-,CASSLSGTSRTDTQYF,TGTGCCAGCAGTTTATCCGGGACTAGTCGCACAGATACGCAGTATTTT
TRBV7-2,-,TRBJ1-3,once,CASSLVGARGNTIYF,TGTGCCAGCAGCTTAGTGGGGGCGCGTGGAAACACCATATATTTT